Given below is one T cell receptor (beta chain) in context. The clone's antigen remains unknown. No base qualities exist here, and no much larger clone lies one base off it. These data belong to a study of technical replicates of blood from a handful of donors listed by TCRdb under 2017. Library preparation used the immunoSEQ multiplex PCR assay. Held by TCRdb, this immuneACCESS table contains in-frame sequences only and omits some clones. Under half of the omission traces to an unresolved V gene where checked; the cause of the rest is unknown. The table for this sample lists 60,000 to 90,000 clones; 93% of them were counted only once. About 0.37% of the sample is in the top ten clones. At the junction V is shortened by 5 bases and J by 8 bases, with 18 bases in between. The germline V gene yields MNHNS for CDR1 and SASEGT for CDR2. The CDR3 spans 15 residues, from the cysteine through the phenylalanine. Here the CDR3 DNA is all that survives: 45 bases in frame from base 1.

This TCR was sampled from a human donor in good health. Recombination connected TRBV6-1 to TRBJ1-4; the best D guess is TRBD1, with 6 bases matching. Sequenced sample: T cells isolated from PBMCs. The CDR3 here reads CASSPLGGLLEKLFF. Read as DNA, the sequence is TGTGCCAGCAGTCCTTTGGGGGGGCTCTTGGAAAAACTGTTTTTT.